The rows below give T cell receptor beta chains drawn from one sample of a study of identical twins. From the 5' RACE reads, TCRdb called clonotypes with MiXCR, one entry per CDR3 protein. The sample consists of roughly 470,000 distinct CDR3 sequences, more than 13% of them appearing once. These data also formed part of another study, on yellow fever vaccine responses in identical twins.

Sample: CD4+ T cells sorted from blood. Receptors were obtained from a woman between 18 and 29 years old in good health. CDR3s include the opening cysteine and the closing phenylalanine or tryptophan. The D gene is left open where the match is weak. For some rows the clone size is stated as once, few or many, or as a class when expanded; others skip it.

d_gene,v_gene,len,j_gene,abundance,CDR3aa,CDR3nt
NA,TRBV14,15,TRBJ2-2,many,CASSQRQANTGELFF,TGTGCCAGCAGCCAGAGACAGGCGAACACCGGGGAGCTGTTTTTT
NA,TRBV12-3/TRBV12-4,12,TRBJ2-3,NA,CASSFWTDTQYF,TGTGCCAGCAGTTTCTGGACGGATACGCAGTATTTT
NA,TRBV6-5,12,TRBJ2-3,few,CASSGDGDTQYF,TGTGCCAGCAGCGGGGATGGAGATACGCAGTATTTT
NA,TRBV6-1,16,TRBJ2-1,NA,CASSRGTGGSYNERFF,TGTGCCAGCAGTCGGGGGACTGGAGGCTCCTACAATGAGCGGTTCTTC
TRBD1,TRBV10-3,14,TRBJ2-1,NA,CAISEPGGTDEQFF,TGTGCCATCAGTGAGCCAGGGGGTACCGATGAGCAGTTCTTC
TRBD2,TRBV5-1,16,TRBJ2-1,NA,CASSLAVAGGYAEQFF,TGCGCCAGCAGCTTGGCCGTTGCGGGGGGTTACGCTGAGCAGTTCTTC
NA,TRBV7-9,13,TRBJ1-1,many,CASSSRGGGEAFF,TGTGCCAGCAGCAGCCGAGGGGGAGGTGAAGCTTTCTTT
NA,TRBV14,12,TRBJ2-7,NA,CASSQAPHEQYF,TGTGCCAGCAGCCAAGCCCCCCACGAGCAGTACTTC
TRBD1,TRBV29-1,15,TRBJ1-5,many,CSVTIPGQGHQPQHF,TGCAGCGTTACAATTCCGGGACAGGGCCATCAGCCCCAGCATTTT
NA,TRBV28,14,TRBJ2-2,NA,CASKKQGNTGELFF,TGTGCCAGCAAAAAGCAGGGGAACACCGGGGAGCTGTTTTTT
TRBD1,TRBV7-9,15,TRBJ2-7,few,CASSPGQGRIYEQYF,TGTGCCAGCAGCCCCGGACAGGGGAGAATCTACGAGCAGTACTTC
TRBD2,TRBV20-1,15,TRBJ2-7,few,CSARGLAGSSYEQYF,TGCAGTGCTAGAGGACTAGCGGGGAGCTCCTACGAGCAGTACTTC
NA,TRBV4-3,14,TRBJ2-3,many,CASSQEGYTDTQYF,TGCGCCAGCAGCCAAGAGGGGTACACAGATACGCAGTATTTT
NA,TRBV9,12,TRBJ1-2,NA,CASSVAGYGYTF,TGTGCCAGCAGCGTGGCTGGGTATGGCTACACCTTC
TRBD2,TRBV7-7,16,TRBJ2-2,NA,CASSSQIAGITGELFF,TGTGCTAGCAGCTCCCAAATAGCGGGGATCACCGGGGAGCTGTTTTTT
NA,TRBV5-4,16,TRBJ2-5,NA,CASSSPRRAEQETQYF,TGTGCCAGCAGCTCTCCTCGCAGGGCCGAGCAAGAGACCCAGTACTTC
TRBD1,TRBV3-1,14,TRBJ2-1,NA,CGSSQQTGVNEQFF,TGTGGCAGCAGCCAACAGACAGGGGTCAATGAGCAGTTCTTC
NA,TRBV5-1,17,TRBJ2-1,few,CASSLWREARSYNEQFF,TGCGCCAGCAGCTTGTGGAGGGAGGCCCGCTCCTACAATGAGCAGTTCTTC
NA,TRBV7-2,12,TRBJ2-3,NA,CASSHAGNTQYF,TGTGCCAGCAGCCACGCGGGAAATACGCAGTATTTT
NA,TRBV12-3/TRBV12-4,13,TRBJ2-7,many,CASSRQAGYEQYF,TGTGCCAGCAGTCGACAGGCTGGATACGAGCAGTACTTC
TRBD2,TRBV14,13,TRBJ2-1,few,CASSQGLGRREFF,TGTGCCAGCAGCCAGGGACTAGGTCGGAGGGAGTTCTTC
TRBD1,TRBV10-3,13,TRBJ1-1,few,CAIRTTGADEAFF,TGTGCCATCAGAACGACAGGGGCGGATGAAGCTTTCTTT
TRBD1,TRBV11-2,15,TRBJ2-1,NA,CASSQGERAYNEQFF,TGTGCCAGCAGCCAGGGGGAGAGAGCCTACAATGAGCAGTTCTTC
TRBD1,TRBV9,15,TRBJ2-7,NA,CASSREGAQIGEQYF,TGTGCCAGCAGTCGCGAGGGGGCGCAAATCGGAGAGCAGTACTTC
NA,TRBV30,11,TRBJ2-2,NA,CAWRDTGELFF,TGTGCCTGGAGGGACACCGGGGAGCTGTTTTTT
NA,TRBV10-3,15,TRBJ2-7,few,CAIIFYGGDKDEQYF,TGTGCCATCATCTTTTACGGCGGTGATAAGGACGAGCAGTACTTC
TRBD2,TRBV20-1,19,TRBJ2-1,NA,CSARDQTSGSRSSYNEQFF,TGCAGTGCTAGAGATCAGACTAGCGGTTCGAGGAGCTCCTACAATGAGCAGTTCTTC
TRBD2,TRBV6-1,14,TRBJ2-1,few,CASKTSGGAYEQFF,TGTGCCAGCAAGACAAGCGGGGGGGCGTATGAGCAGTTCTTC
NA,TRBV5-4,13,TRBJ1-2,few,CASSFLSNYGYTF,TGTGCCAGCAGCTTTTTAAGTAACTATGGCTACACCTTC
TRBD2,TRBV3-1,15,TRBJ2-7,few,CASSQVGTSVYEQYF,TGTGCCAGCAGCCAAGTGGGGACTAGCGTTTACGAGCAGTACTTC
TRBD1,TRBV6-1,16,TRBJ2-2,few,CASSILTGRGTGELFF,TGTGCCAGCAGTATCTTGACAGGGCGTGGAACCGGGGAGCTGTTTTTT
TRBD1,TRBV28,15,TRBJ2-3,few,CASSFGGGQGHTQYF,TGTGCCAGCAGTTTTGGGGGTGGACAGGGCCATACGCAGTATTTT
NA,TRBV30,13,TRBJ2-2,few,CAWTRSGSGELFF,TGTGCCTGGACTCGATCAGGGTCCGGGGAGCTGTTTTTT
NA,TRBV7-3,14,TRBJ1-1,NA,CASSPGRGNTEAFF,TGTGCCAGCAGCCCCGGCCGGGGGAACACTGAAGCTTTCTTT